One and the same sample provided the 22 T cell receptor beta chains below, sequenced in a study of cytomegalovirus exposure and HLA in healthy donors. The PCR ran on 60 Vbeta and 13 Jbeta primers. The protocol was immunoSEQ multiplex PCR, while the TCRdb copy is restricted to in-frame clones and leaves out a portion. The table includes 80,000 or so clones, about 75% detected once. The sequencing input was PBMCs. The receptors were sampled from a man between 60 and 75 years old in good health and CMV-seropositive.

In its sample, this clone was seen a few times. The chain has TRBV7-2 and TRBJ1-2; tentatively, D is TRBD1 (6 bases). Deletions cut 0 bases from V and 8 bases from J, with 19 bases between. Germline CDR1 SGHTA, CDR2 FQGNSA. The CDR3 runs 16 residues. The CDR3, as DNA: TGTGCCAGCAGCTTAGCCTCGTTGGGGGCTCCGGAGGGCTACACCTTC. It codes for CASSLASLGAPEGYTF.

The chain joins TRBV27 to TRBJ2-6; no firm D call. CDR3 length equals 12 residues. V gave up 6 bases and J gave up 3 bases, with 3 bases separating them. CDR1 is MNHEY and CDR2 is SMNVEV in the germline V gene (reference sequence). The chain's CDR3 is CASRLGANVLTF. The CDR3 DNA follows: TGTGCCAGCAGACTTGGGGCCAACGTCCTGACTTTC.

The CDR3 region has the DNA TGTGCCAGCAGTTACTGGGGCGGCGATTCCTACGAGCAGTACTTC. Translated, it gives CASSYWGGDSYEQYF. J is TRBJ2-7 and V is TRBV6-5; maybe TRBD1 (5 bases). The V gene's germline CDR1 is MNHEY and CDR2 SVGAGI. Between the trimmed V and J ends, which lost 1 base and 1 base, there was a span of 11 bases. This CDR3 has 15 amino acids.

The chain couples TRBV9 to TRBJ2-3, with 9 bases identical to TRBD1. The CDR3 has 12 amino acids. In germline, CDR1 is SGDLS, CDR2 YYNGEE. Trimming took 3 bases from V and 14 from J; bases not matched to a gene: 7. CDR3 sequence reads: CASSAPGTGLYF. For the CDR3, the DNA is TGTGCCAGCAGCGCGCCCGGGACAGGGCTGTATTTT.

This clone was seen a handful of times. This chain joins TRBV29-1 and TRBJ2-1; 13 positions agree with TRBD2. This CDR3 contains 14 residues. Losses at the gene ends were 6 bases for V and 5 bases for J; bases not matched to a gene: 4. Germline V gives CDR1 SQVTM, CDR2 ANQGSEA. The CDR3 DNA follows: TGCAGCGTCGCTGGACTAGCGGGGGACAATGAGCAGTTCTTC. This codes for CSVAGLAGDNEQFF.

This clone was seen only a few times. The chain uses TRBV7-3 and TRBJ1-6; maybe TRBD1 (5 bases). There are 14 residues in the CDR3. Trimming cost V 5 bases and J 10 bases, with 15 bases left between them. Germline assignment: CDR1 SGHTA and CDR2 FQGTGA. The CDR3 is CASSLTGGSSPLHF. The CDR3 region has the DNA TGTGCCAGCAGCCTTACCGGGGGGAGCTCACCCCTCCACTTT.

CDR3 sequence: CASSLLGTGHEQYF. CDR3 nucleotides: TGTGCCAGCAGCTTATTAGGGACAGGGCACGAGCAGTACTTC. J is TRBJ2-7 and V is TRBV13; 9 bases are a match to TRBD1. Germline V CDR1 and CDR2: PRHDT, FYEKMQ (reference sequence). The V gene end was trimmed by 2 bases and the J gene end by 5 bases; junction bases not matched to a gene: 4. The CDR3 is 14 amino acids.

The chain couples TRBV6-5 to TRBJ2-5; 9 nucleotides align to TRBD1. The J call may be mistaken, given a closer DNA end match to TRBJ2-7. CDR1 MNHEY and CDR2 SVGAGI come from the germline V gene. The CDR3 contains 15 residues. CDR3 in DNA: TGTGCCAGCAGTTACTCCGCGGGACAGGGAGCCGAGCAGTACTTC. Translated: CASSYSAGQGAEQYF.

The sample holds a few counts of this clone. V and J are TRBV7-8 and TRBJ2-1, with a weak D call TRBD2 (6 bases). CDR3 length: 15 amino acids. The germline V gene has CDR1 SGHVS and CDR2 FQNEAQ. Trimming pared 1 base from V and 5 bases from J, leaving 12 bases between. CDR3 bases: TGTGCCAGCAGCTTAGGGGGGGAGTACAACAATGAGCAGTTCTTC. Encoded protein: CASSLGGEYNNEQFF.

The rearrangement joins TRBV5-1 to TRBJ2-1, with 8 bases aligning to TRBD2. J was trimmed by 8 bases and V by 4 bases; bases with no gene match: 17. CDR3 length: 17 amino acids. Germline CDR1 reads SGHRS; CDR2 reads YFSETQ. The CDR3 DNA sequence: TGCGCCAGCAGCCCCGCTCGGGGGAGCGGGAGAGGCGATGAGCAGTTCTTC. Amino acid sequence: CASSPARGSGRGDEQFF.

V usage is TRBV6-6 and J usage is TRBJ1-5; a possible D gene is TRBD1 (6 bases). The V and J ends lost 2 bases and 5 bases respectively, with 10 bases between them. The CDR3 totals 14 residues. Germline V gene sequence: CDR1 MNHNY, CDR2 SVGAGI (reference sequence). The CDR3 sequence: CASSYPNRDQPQHF. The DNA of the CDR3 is TGTGCCAGCAGTTACCCCAACAGGGATCAGCCCCAGCATTTT.

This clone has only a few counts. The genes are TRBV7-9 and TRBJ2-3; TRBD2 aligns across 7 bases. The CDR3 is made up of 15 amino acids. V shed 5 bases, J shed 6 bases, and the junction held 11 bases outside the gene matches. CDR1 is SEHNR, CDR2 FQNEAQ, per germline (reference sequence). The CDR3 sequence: CASSPRATSMDTQYF. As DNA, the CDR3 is TGTGCCAGCAGCCCCCGGGCGACTAGCATGGATACGCAGTATTTT.

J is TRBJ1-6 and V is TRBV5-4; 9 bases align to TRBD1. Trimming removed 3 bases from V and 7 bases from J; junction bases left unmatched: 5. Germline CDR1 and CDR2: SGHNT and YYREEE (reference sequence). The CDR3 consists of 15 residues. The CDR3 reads CASSSGQGKNSPLHF. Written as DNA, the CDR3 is TGTGCCAGCAGCTCGGGACAGGGAAAGAATTCACCCCTCCACTTT.

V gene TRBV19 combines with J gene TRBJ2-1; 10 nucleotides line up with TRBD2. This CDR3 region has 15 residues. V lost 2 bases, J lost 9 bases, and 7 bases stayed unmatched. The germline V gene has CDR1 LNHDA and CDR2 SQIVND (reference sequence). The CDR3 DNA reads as TGTGCCAGTAGTATATCTAGCGGGAGTGGGGCTGAGCAGTTCTTC. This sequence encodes CASSISSGSGAEQFF.

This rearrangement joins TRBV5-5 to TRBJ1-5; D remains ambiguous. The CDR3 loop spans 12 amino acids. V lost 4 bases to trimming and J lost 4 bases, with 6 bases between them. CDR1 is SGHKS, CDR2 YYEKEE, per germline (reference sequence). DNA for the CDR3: TGTGCCAGCAGCCCTATTAATCAGCCCCAGCATTTT. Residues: CASSPINQPQHF.

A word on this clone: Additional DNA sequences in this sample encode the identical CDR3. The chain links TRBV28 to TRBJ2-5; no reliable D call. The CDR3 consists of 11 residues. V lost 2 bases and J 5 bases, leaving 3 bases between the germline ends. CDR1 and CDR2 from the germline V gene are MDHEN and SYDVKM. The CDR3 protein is CASSLRETQYF. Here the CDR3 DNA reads TGTGCCAGCAGTTTACGGGAGACCCAGTACTTC.

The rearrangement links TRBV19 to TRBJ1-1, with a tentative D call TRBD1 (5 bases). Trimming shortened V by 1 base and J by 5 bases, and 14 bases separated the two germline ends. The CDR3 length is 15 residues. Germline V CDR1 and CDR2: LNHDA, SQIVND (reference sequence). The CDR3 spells CASSIGSQGWTEAFF. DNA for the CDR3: TGTGCCAGTAGTATAGGTTCCCAGGGTTGGACTGAAGCTTTCTTT.

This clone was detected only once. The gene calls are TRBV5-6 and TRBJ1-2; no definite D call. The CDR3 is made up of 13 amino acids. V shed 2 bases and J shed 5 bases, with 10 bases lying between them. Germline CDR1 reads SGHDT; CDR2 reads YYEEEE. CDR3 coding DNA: TGTGCCAGCAGCTTAATTATTTCTTATGGCTACACCTTC. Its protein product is CASSLIISYGYTF.

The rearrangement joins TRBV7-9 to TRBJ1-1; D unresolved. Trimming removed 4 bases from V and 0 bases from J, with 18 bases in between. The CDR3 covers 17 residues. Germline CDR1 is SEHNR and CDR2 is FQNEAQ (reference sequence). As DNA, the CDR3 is TGTGCCAGCAGCTCCTCGGTCGGATGGGAGATGAACACTGAAGCTTTCTTT. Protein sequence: CASSSSVGWEMNTEAFF.

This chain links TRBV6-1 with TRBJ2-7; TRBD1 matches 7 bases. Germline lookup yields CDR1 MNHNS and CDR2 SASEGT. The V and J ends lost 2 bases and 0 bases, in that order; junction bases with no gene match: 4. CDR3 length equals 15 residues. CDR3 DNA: TGTGCCAGCAGTGAAAACTGGGACAGCTCCTACGAGCAGTACTTC. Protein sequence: CASSENWDSSYEQYF.

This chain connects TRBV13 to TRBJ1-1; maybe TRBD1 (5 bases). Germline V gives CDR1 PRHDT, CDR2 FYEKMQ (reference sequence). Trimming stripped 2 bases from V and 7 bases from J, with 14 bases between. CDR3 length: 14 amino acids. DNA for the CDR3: TGTGCCAGCAGCTTAAGGGGTTTCCGAGATGAAGCTTTCTTT. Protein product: CASSLRGFRDEAFF.

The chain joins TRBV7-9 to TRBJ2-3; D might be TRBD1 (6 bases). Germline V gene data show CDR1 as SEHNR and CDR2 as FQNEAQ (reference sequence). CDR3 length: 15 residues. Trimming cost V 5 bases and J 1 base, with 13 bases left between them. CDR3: CASSRTGLGTDTQYF. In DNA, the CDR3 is TGTGCCAGCAGCCGCACAGGGCTGGGCACAGATACGCAGTATTTT.